At least ten counts were recorded for the clone carrying this TCR beta chain. The source of the sample is a study of blood T cell repertoires in COVID-19. The CDR3 totals 15 residues. In germline, CDR1 is KGHSH, CDR2 LQKENI. Trimming took 1 base from V and 7 from J; bases not matched to a gene: 3. The age range of participants was 18 to 89 years, with residence in about 25 US areas. Here immunoSEQ multiplex PCR was the method, and the copy in TCRdb shows in-frame clones only, minus some. The sample lists 370,000 or so clones; around 87% were seen once. V usage is TRBV18 and J usage is TRBJ1-6; 8 positions match TRBD1. The material sequenced was PBMCs or T cells enriched from blood (not recorded which). The receptor was derived from a man between 25 and 39 years old who had recovered from COVID-19. The CDR3 here is CASSPQWTGNSPLHF. The CDR3 DNA sequence: TGTGCCAGCTCACCACAATGGACAGGGAATTCACCCCTCCACTTT.